This note documents a single TCR beta chain sequence. Authors' methods: Counts of nucleated cells, estimated from reference gene primer amplification, were obtained. Sequenced by immunoSEQ multiplex PCR; TCRdb stores in-frame clones only, minus some. V and J calls and clone size come straight from that table; D and trimming were deduced from the DNA. Of 200,000 to 250,000 clones listed, 85% to 90% are singletons. The entry originates in a study of blood T cell repertoires in COVID-19. Looking at the study overall: From the United States, Italy and Spain came samples of acute and convalescent COVID-19. T cells, B-cell-depleted T cells, or PBMCs supplied cDNA or gDNA.

The CDR3 contains 13 residues. The germline V gene encodes CDR1 MNHEY and CDR2 SVGAGI. The V and J ends lost 5 bases and 4 bases respectively, with 11 bases between them. The sample consisted of peripheral blood. This TCR derives from a man in his forties or fifties with acute or convalescent COVID-19. V is TRBV6-5 and J is TRBJ2-5, with D maybe TRBD1 (5 bases). The CDR3 DNA is TGTGCCAGCAGTCCGAGGACAACAGAGACCCAGTACTTC. As protein: CASSPRTTETQYF.